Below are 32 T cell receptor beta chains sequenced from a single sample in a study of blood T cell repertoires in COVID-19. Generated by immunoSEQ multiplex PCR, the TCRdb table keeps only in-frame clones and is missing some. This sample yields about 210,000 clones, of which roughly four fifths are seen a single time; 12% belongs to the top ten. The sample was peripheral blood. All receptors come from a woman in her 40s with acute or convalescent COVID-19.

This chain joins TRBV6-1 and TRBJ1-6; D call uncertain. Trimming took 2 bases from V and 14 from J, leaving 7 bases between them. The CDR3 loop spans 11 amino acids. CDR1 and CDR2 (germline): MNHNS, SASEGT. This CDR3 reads CASSETSTLHF. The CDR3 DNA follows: TGTGCCAGCAGTGAAACTAGCACCCTCCACTTT.

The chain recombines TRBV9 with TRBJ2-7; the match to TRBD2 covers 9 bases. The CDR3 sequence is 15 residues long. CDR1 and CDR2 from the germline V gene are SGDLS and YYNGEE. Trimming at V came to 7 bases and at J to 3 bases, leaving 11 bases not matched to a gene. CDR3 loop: CASPPTGLAYYEQYF. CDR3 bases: TGTGCCAGCCCCCCCACGGGACTAGCATACTACGAGCAGTACTTC.

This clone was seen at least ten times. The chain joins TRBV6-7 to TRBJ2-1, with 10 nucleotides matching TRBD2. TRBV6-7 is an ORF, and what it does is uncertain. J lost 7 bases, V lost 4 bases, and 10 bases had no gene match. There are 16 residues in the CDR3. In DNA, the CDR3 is TGTGCCAGCAGTTCCGCCGGGAGCGGGGGGGCGAATGAGCAGTTCTTC. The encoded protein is CASSSAGSGGANEQFF.

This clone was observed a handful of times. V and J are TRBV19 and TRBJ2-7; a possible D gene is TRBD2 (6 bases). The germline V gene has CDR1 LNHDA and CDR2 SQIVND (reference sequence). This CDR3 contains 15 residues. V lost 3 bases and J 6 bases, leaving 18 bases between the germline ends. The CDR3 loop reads CASSMKVGQGGEQYF. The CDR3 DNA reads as TGTGCCAGTAGTATGAAGGTGGGTCAGGGAGGCGAGCAGTACTTC.

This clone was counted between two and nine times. The CDR3 sequence is CASSRDSASGHYYSEQYF. The CDR3 nucleotides are TGTGCCAGTAGTAGGGACAGTGCCTCTGGACACTACTACTCCGAGCAGTACTTC. The V gene is TRBV19, the J gene TRBJ2-7; TRBD1 matches 7 bases. Germline V CDR1 and CDR2: LNHDA, SQIVND (reference sequence). The CDR3 runs 18 residues. The V segment lost 4 bases and the J segment 6 bases; nucleotides outside the gene matches: 21.

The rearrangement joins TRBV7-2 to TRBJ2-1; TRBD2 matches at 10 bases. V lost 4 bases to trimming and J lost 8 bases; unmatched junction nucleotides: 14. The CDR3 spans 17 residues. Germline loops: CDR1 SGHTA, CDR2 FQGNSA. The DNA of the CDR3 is TGTGCCAGCAGCTCATCTCCTAGCGGGAGCGGAGTGGATGAGCAGTTCTTC. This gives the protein CASSSSPSGSGVDEQFF.

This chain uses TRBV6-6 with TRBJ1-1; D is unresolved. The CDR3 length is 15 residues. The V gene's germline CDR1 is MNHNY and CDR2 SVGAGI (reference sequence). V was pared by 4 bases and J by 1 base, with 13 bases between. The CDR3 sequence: CASSLREPRNTEAFF. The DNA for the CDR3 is TGTGCCAGCAGTTTGAGGGAGCCGAGGAACACTGAAGCTTTCTTT.

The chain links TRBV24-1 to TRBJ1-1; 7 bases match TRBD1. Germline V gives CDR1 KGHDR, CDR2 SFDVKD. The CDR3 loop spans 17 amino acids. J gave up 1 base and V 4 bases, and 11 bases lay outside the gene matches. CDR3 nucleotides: TGTGCCACCAGTGACCGAGCCGCTACAGGGGCGAACACTGAAGCTTTCTTT. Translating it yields CATSDRAATGANTEAFF.

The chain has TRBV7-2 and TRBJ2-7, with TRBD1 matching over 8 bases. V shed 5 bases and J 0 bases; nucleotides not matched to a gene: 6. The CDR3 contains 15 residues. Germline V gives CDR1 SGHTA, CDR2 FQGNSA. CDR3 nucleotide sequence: TGTGCCAGCAGCGAGGGGACAGGAAGCTCCTACGAGCAGTACTTC. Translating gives CASSEGTGSSYEQYF.

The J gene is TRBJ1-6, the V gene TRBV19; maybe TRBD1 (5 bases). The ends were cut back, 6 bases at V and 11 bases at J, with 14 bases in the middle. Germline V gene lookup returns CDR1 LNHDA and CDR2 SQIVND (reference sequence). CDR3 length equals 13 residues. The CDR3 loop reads CASSIRDYTPLHF. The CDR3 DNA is TGTGCCAGTAGCATCAGGGATTATACACCCCTCCACTTT.

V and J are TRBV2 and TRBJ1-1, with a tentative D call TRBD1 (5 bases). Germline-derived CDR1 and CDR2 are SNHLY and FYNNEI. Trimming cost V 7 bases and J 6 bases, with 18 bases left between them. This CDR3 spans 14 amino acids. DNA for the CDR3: TGTGCCAGCAAGATCGGGCAGGGAAGCGCTGAAGCTTTCTTT. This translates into CASKIGQGSAEAFF.

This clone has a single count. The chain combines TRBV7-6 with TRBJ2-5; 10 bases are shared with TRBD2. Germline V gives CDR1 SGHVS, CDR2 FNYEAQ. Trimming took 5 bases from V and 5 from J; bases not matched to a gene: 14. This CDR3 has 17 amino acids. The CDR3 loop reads CASSATPSGSLGETQYF. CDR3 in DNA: TGTGCCAGCAGCGCAACCCCTAGCGGGAGCTTGGGGGAGACCCAGTACTTC.

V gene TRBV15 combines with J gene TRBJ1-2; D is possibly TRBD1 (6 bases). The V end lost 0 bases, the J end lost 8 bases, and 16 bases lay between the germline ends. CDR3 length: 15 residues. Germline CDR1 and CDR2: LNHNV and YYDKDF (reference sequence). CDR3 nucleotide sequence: TGTGCCACCAGCAGAGATAACGGGGGGGCTCTGGGCTACACCTTC. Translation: CATSRDNGGALGYTF.

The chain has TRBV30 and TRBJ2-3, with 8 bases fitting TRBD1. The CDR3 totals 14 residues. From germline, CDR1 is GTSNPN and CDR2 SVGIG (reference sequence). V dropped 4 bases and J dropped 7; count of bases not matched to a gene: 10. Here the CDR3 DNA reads TGTGCCTGGAAATCGGGACAGGCTTCGTATACGCAGTATTTT. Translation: CAWKSGQASYTQYF.

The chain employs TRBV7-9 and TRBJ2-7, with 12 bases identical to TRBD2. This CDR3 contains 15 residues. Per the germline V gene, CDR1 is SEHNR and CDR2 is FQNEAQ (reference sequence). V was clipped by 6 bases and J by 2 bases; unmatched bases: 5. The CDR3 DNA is TGTGCCAGCAGTTCGACTAGCGGGGGAGCCTACGAGCAGTACTTC. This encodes CASSSTSGGAYEQYF.

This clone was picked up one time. The CDR3 here is CASSLPRTGINTEAFF. The DNA for the CDR3 is TGTGCCAGCAGCTTACCCCGGACAGGTATAAACACTGAAGCTTTCTTT. This rearrangement joins TRBV7-9 to TRBJ1-1, with 7 bases that match TRBD1. The CDR3 is 16 amino acids. V gave up 2 bases and J gave up 2 bases; unmatched junction bases: 8. Germline CDR1 SEHNR, CDR2 FQNEAQ (reference sequence).

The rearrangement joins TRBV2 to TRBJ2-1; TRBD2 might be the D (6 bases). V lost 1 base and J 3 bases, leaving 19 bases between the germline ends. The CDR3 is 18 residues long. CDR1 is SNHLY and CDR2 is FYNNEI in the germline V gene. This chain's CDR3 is CASSEEGRWGSGYNEQFF. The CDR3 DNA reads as TGTGCCAGCAGTGAAGAAGGCCGGTGGGGTAGCGGCTACAATGAGCAGTTCTTC.

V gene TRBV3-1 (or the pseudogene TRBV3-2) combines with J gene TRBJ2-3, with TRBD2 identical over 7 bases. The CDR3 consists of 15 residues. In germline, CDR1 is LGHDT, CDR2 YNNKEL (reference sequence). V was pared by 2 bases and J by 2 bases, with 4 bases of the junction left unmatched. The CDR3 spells CASSQPGGNTDTQYF. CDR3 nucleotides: TGTGCCAGCAGCCAACCCGGGGGGAACACAGATACGCAGTATTTT.

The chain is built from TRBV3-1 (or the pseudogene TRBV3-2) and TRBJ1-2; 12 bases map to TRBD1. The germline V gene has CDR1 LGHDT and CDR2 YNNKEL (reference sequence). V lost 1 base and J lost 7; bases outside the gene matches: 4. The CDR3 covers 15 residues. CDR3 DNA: TGTGCCAGCAGCCAAGCGGGACAGGGGGCGCGTGGCTACACCTTC. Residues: CASSQAGQGARGYTF.

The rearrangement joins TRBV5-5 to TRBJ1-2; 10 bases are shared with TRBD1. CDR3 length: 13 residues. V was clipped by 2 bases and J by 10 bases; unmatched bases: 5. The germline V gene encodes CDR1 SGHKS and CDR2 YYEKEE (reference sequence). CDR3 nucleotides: TGTGCCAGCAGCTTTAGACAGGGGGCCGACTACACCTTC. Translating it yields CASSFRQGADYTF.

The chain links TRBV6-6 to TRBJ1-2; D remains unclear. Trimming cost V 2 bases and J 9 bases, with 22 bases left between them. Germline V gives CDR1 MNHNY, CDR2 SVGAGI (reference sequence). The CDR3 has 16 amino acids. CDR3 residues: CASSYPKGEPEVSYTF. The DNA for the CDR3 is TGTGCCAGCAGTTACCCAAAAGGTGAACCTGAGGTTAGCTACACCTTC.

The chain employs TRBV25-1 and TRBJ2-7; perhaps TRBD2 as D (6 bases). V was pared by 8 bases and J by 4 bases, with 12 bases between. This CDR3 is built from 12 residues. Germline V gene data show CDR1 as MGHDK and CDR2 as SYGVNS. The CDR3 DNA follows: TGTGCCAGCTGGGCGGGGCCTTACGAGCAGTACTTC. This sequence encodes CASWAGPYEQYF.

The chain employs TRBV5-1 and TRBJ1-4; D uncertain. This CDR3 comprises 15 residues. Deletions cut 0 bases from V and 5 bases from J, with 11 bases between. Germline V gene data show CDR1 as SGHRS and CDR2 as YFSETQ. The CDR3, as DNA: TGCGCCAGCAGCTTGGAACAGTTAAAGAATGAAAAACTGTTTTTT. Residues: CASSLEQLKNEKLFF. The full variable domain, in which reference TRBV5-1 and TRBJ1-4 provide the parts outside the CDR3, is KAGVTQTPRYLIKTRGQQVTLSCSPISGHRSVSWYQQTPGQGLQFLFEYFSETQRNKGNFPGRFSGRQFSNSRSEMNVSTLELGDSALYLCASSLEQLKNEKLFFGSGTQLSVL.

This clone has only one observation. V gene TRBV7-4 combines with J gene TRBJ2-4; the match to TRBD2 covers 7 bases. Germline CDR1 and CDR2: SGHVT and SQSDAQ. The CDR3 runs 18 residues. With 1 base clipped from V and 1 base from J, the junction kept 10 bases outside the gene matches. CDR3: CASSLGTRGCRAKNIQYF. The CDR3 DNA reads TGTGCCAGCAGCTTAGGGACTAGAGGATGTCGGGCCAAAAACATTCAGTACTTC.

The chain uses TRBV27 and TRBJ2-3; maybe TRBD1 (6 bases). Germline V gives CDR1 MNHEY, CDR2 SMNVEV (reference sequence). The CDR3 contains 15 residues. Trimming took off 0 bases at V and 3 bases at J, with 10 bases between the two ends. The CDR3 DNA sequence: TGTGCCAGCAGTTTATCGGGGGCGCATACAGATACGCAGTATTTT. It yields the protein CASSLSGAHTDTQYF.

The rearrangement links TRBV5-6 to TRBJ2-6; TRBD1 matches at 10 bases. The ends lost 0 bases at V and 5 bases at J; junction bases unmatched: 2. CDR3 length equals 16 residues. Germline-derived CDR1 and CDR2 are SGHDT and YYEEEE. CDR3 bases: TGTGCCAGCAGCTTGGGGGACAGGGGAAGGGCCAACGTCCTGACTTTC. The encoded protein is CASSLGDRGRANVLTF.

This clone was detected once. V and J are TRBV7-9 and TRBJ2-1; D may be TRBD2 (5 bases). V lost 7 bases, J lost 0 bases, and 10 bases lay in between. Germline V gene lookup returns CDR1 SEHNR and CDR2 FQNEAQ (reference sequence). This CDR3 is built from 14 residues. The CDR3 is CASISGVSYNEQFF. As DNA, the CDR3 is TGTGCCAGCATCTCCGGGGTCTCCTACAATGAGCAGTTCTTC.

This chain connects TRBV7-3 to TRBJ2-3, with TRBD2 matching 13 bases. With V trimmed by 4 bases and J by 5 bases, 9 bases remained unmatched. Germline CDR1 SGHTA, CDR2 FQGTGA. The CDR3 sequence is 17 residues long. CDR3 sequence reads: CASSSGKTSGGLDTQYF. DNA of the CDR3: TGTGCCAGCAGCTCAGGGAAGACTAGCGGGGGGTTAGATACGCAGTATTTT.

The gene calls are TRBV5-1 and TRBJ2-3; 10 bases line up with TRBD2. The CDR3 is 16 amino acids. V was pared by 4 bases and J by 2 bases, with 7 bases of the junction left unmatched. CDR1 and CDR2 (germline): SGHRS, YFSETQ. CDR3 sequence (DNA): TGCGCCAGCAGCACCGGACTAGCGGCCTTCACAGATACGCAGTATTTT. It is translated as CASSTGLAAFTDTQYF.

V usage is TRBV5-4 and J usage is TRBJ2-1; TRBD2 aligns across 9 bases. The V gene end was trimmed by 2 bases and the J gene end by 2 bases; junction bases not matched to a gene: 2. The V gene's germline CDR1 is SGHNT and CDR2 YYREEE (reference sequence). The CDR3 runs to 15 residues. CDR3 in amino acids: CASSFKREAYNEQFF. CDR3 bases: TGTGCCAGCAGCTTCAAGCGGGAGGCCTACAATGAGCAGTTCTTC.

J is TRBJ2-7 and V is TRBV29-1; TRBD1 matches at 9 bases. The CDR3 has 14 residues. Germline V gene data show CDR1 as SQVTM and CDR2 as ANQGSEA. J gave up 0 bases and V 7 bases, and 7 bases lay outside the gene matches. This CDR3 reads CSAQGQGSSYEQYF. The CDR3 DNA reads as TGCAGCGCCCAGGGACAGGGAAGCTCCTACGAGCAGTACTTC.

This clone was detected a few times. CDR3 protein: CASSENRDQPQHF. The CDR3 DNA follows: TGTGCCAGCAGCGAAAACAGGGATCAGCCCCAGCATTTT. J is TRBJ1-5 and V is TRBV7-8; D is perhaps TRBD1 (6 bases). The CDR3 is 13 residues long. Trimming cost V 5 bases and J 5 bases, with 10 bases left between them. Germline lookup yields CDR1 SGHVS and CDR2 FQNEAQ.